The 6 T cell receptor beta chains listed next were all sequenced from one sample in a study of sequential checkpoint blockade in melanoma (dated by TCRdb to between 2017 and 2020). Libraries came from the immunoSEQ multiplex PCR assay. TCRdb retrieved this table from immuneACCESS and kept in-frame rearrangements only. Not all clones are present; in checked studies, unresolved V genes account for under half, and no reason is known for the remainder. In all, the sample holds about 4,000 clones, and approximately 20% of those were seen once. The ten largest clonotypes hold about 26% of the sample. The label giving this sample's treatment or condition can be read as: randomized to nivolumab then ipilimumab (arm A) or the reverse (arm B). Sample: tumor tissue (inferred from file names), taken from a patient given nivolumab and ipilimumab in sequence. Receptor source: a human donor with melanoma.

The chain employs TRBV19 and TRBJ2-5; TRBD2 matches at 14 bases. V lost 6 bases to trimming and J lost 5 bases; unmatched junction nucleotides: 5. Looked up from germline, CDR1 is LNHDA and CDR2 is SQIVND (reference sequence). The CDR3 is made up of 15 amino acids. CDR3 sequence reads: CASRTSGGAWETQYF. The CDR3 bases are TGTGCCAGTAGGACTAGCGGGGGGGCGTGGGAGACCCAGTACTTC.

This clone turned up a few times. The chain combines TRBV5-1 with TRBJ1-3; D might be TRBD1 (5 bases). Germline CDR1 SGHRS, CDR2 YFSETQ. Trimming removed 3 bases at V and 0 bases at J, with 13 bases between. The CDR3 extends over 16 amino acids. CDR3 protein: CASSYGGANSGNTIYF. In DNA, the CDR3 is TGCGCCAGCAGCTATGGTGGGGCCAACTCTGGAAACACCATATATTTT.

This clone was picked up a small number of times. The rearrangement links TRBV28 to TRBJ2-7, with 9 bases identical to TRBD1. The CDR3 runs 14 residues. The V segment lost 4 bases and the J segment 5 bases; nucleotides outside the gene matches: 6. CDR1 and CDR2 (germline): MDHEN, SYDVKM. In DNA, the CDR3 is TGTGCCAGCAGTTCCGGGACAGGGTGGAACGAGCAGTACGTC. Protein: CASSSGTGWNEQYV.

The genes are TRBV6-8 and TRBJ2-1; no clear D gene. The CDR3 runs to 15 residues. V lost 6 bases, J lost 6 bases, and 18 bases lay in between. Germline loops: CDR1 MNHGY, CDR2 SAAAGT. The CDR3 nucleotides read TGTGCCAGCAGATACCGACTCGCCTCGGGCAATGAGCAGTTCTTC. Amino acids: CASRYRLASGNEQFF.

This clone was detected many times. The rearrangement joins TRBV11-3 to TRBJ1-1; D is ambiguous. Trimming shortened V by 2 bases and J by 2 bases, and 9 bases separated the two germline ends. Germline V gene data show CDR1 as SGHNT and CDR2 as YENEEA. This CDR3 region has 14 residues. CDR3 residues: CASSLLMSNTEAFF. For the CDR3, the DNA is TGTGCCAGCAGCTTACTTATGAGTAACACTGAAGCTTTCTTT.

The chain recombines TRBV19 with TRBJ1-6; D might be TRBD1 (5 bases). V was cut by 4 bases and J by 8 bases, with 6 bases left in between. Germline V lookup: CDR1 LNHDA, CDR2 SQIVND (reference sequence). The CDR3 consists of 12 residues. CDR3 sequence (DNA): TGTGCCAGTAGTAGGGGCCATTCACCCCTCCACTTT. The encoded protein is CASSRGHSPLHF.